This TCR beta chain was obtained from a study of monozygotic twins with inflammatory bowel disease. Notes on the study in general: The data offered no way to tell different T cell subtypes apart. Patient-specific immunosuppressive treatments may have made repertoires more variable.

Germline-derived CDR1 and CDR2 are SGHTA and FQGNSA. This CDR3 contains 13 residues. Worth noting for this clonotype: Its antigen is as yet unknown.

TCRdb reworked the 5' RACE reads into one entry per CDR3 protein, no DNA. The listing records 140,000 to 150,000 distinct CDR3 sequences. This TCR came from a human donor with ulcerative colitis or Crohn's disease, or a healthy co-twin of an affected twin (not recorded which). The sample consisted of blood. The chain combines TRBV7-2 with TRBJ1-1. The CDR3 is CASSFKRGTEAFF.